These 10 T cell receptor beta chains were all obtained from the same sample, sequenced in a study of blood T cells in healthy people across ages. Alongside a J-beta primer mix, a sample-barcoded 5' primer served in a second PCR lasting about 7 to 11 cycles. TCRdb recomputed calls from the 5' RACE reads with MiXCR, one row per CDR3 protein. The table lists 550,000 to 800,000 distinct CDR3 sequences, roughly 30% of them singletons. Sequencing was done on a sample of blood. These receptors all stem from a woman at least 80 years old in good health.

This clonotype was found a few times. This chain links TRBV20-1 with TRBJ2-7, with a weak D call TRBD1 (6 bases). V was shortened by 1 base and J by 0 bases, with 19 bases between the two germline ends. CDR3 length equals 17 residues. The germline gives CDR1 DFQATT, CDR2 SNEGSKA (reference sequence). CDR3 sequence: CSARVYSQGPYSYEQYF. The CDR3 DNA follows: TGCAGTGCTAGAGTTTACTCTCAGGGGCCATACTCCTACGAGCAGTACTTC.

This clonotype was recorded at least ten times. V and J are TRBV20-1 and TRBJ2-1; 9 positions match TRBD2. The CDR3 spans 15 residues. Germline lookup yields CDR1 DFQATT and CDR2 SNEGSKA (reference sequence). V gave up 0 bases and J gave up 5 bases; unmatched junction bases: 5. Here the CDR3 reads CSARDLAGPNNEQFF. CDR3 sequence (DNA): TGCAGTGCTAGAGACCTAGCGGGACCTAACAATGAGCAGTTCTTC.

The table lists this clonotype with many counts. The DNA for the CDR3 is TGCAGTGCTAGAGATCAGGGACAGGTCTATGGCTACACCTTC. Encoded protein: CSARDQGQVYGYTF. The chain links TRBV20-1 to TRBJ1-2; 8 bases are a match to TRBD1. The germline V gene has CDR1 DFQATT and CDR2 SNEGSKA (reference sequence). Trimming removed 0 bases from V and 4 bases from J; junction bases left unmatched: 4. CDR3 length: 14 amino acids.

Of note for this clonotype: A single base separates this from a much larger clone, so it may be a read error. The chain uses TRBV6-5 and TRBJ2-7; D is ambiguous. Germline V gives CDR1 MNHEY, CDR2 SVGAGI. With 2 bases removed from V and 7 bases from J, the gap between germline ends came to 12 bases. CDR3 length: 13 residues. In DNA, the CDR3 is TGTGCCAGCAGTTACATTGGAAACAATGAGCAGTACTTC. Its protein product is CASSYIGNNEQYF.

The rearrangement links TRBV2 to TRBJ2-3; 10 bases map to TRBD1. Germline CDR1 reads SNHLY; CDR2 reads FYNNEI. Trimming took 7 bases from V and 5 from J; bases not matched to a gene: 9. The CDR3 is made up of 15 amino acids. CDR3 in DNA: TGTGCCAGCAAGAGACGGGACAGGGGTATAGATACGCAGTATTTT. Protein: CASKRRDRGIDTQYF.

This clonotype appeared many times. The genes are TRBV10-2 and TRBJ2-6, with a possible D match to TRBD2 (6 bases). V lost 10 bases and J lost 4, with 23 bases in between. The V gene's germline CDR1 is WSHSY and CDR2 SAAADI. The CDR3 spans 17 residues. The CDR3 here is CATFPGLNTVGANVLTF. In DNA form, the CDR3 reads TGCGCCACTTTTCCGGGACTGAATACTGTGGGGGCCAACGTCCTGACTTTC.

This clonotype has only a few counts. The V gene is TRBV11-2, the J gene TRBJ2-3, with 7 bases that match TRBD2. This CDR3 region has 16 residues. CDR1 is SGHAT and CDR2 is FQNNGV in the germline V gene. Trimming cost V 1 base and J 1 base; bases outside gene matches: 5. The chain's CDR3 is CASSLGSSGRTDTQYF. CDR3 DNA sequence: TGTGCCAGCAGCTTAGGGTCTAGCGGACGCACAGATACGCAGTATTTT.

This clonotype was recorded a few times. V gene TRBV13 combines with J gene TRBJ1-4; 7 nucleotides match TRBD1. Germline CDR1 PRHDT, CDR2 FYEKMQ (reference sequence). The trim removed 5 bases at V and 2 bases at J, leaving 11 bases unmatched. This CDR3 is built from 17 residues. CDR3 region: CASSQYRGGATNEKLFF. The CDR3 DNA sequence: TGTGCCAGCAGCCAATATCGAGGGGGCGCGACTAATGAAAAACTGTTTTTT.

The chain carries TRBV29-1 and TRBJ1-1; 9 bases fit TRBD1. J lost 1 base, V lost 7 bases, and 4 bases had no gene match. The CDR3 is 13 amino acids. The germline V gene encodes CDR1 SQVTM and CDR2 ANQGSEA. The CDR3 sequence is CSAGQGKNTEAFF. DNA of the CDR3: TGCAGCGCCGGACAGGGGAAGAACACTGAAGCTTTCTTT.

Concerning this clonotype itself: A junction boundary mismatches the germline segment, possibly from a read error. Here the CDR3 reads CASSQDRAAYNEQVF. The CDR3 nucleotides read TGTGCCAGTAGTCAGGACAGGGCGGCCTACAATGAGCAGGTCTTC. V is TRBV19 and J is TRBJ2-1, with TRBD1 identical over 8 bases. The CDR3 totals 15 residues. Germline V gives CDR1 LNHDA, CDR2 SQIVND (reference sequence).